The entry that follows covers one TCR beta chain sequence. Its cognate antigen is unknown. A multiplex PCR was run with 60 Vbeta primers and 13 Jbeta primers. In the original workflow: The authors later counted about 80 million unique TCR beta chains, some 9.9 million of them shared. Generated by immunoSEQ multiplex PCR, the TCRdb table keeps only in-frame clones and is missing some. V and J calls and clone size are those listed in that table; D and trimming were worked out from the DNA. The repertoire consists of about 110,000 clones, with around four fifths occurring once and the leading ten covering around 4.1%. CDR3 length equals 13 residues. Deletions cut 3 bases from V and 5 bases from J, with 7 bases between. The germline gives CDR1 LNHDA, CDR2 SQIVND (reference sequence). The entry originates in a study of cytomegalovirus exposure and HLA in healthy donors. Study-wide results and limits: It emerged from a later analysis that several of the most significant clusters appeared to be linked to common viral pathogens. It was approximately 170 TCR beta chains that were listed as cytomegalovirus-associated. Later on, an analysis showed TCR association rates differing by HLA locus, with DRB1 the most and HLA-C the fewest.

The clonotype originates from a woman aged 40 to 50 in good health and CMV-seronegative. The chain joins TRBV19 to TRBJ1-4; D not resolved. Sequenced material: PBMCs. CDR3 sequence: CASSISGNEKLFF. CDR3 DNA: TGTGCCAGTAGTATTTCCGGGAATGAAAAACTGTTTTTT.